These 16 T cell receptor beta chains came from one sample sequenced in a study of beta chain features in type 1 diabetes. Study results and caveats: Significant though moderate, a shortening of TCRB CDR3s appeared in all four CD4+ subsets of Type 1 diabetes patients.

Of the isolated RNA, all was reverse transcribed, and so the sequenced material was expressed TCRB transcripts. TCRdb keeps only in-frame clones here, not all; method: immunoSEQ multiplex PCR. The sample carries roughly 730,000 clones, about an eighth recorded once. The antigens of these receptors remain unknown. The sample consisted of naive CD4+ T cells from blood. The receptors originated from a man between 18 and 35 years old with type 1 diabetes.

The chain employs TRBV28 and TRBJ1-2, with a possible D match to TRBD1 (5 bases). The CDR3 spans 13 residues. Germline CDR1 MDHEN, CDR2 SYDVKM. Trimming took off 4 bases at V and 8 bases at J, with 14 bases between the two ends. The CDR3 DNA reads TGTGCCAGCAGTTCCCCCCCGGGGCTAGGCTACACCTTC. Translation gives CASSSPPGLGYTF.

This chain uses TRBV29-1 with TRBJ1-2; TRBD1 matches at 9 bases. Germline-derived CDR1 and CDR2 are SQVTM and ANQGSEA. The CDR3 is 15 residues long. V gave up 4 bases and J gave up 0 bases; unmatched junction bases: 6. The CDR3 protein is CSVAVGQGSNYGYTF. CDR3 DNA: TGCAGCGTTGCGGTAGGACAGGGGTCTAACTATGGCTACACCTTC.

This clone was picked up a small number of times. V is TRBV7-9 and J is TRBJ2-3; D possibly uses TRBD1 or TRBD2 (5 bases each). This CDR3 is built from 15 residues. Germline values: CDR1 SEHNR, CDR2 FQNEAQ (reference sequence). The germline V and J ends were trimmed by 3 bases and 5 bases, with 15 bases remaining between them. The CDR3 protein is CASSFGGVVRDTQYF. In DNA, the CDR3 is TGTGCCAGCAGCTTTGGGGGAGTCGTGAGAGATACGCAGTATTTT.

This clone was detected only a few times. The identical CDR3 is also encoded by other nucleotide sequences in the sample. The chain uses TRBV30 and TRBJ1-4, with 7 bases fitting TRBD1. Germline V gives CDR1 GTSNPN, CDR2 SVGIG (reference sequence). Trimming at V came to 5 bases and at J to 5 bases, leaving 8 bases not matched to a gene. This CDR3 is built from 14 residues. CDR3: CAWSPGQKNEKLFF. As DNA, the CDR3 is TGTGCCTGGTCCCCGGGACAGAAGAATGAAAAACTGTTTTTT. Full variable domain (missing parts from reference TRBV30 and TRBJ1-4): SQTIHQWPATLVQPVGSPLSLECTVEGTSNPNLYWYRQAAGRGLQLLFYSVGIGQISSEVPQNLSASRPQDRQFILSSKKLLLSDSGFYLCAWSPGQKNEKLFFGSGTQLSVL.

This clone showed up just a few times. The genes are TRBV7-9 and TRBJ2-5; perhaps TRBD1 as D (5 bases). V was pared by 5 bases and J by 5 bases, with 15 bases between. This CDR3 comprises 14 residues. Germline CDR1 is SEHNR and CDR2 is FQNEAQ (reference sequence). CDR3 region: CASSPPKGPETQYF. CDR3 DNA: TGTGCCAGCAGCCCGCCTAAGGGGCCGGAGACCCAGTACTTC.

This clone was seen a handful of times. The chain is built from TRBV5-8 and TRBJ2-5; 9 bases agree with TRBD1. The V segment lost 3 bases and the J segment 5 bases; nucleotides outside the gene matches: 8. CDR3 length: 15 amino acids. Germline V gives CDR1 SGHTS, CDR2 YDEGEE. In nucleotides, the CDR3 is TGTGCCAGCAGCTCCGGAGGACAGGGGCAGGAGACCCAGTACTTC. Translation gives CASSSGGQGQETQYF. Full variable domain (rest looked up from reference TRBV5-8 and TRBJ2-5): EAGVTQSPTHLIKTRGQQATLRCSPISGHTSVYWYQQALGLGLQFLLWYDEGEERNRGNFPPRFSGRQFPNYSSELNVNALELEDSALYLCASSSGGQGQETQYFGPGTRLLVL.

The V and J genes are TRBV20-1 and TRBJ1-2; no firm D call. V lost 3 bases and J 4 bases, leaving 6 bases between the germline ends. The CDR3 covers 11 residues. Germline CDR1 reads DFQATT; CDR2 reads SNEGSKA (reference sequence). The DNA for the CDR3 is TGCAGTGCTAGTTCGCTCTATGGCTACACCTTC. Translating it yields CSASSLYGYTF.

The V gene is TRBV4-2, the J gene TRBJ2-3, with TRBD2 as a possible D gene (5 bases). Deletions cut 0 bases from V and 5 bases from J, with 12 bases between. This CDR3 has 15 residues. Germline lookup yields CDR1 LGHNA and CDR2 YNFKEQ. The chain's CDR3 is CASSQDEGRKDTQYF. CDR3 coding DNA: TGTGCCAGCAGCCAAGATGAGGGCCGAAAAGATACGCAGTATTTT.

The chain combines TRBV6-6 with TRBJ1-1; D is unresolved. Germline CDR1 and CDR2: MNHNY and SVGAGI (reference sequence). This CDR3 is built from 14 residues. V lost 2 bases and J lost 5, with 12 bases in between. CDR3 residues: CASSYGNFKTEAFF. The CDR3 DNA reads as TGTGCCAGCAGTTACGGTAATTTTAAGACTGAAGCTTTCTTT.

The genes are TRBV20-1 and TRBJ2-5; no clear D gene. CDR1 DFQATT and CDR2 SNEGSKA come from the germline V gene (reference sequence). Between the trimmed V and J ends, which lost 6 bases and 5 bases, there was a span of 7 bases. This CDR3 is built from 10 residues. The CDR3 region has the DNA TGCAGTGCCAATCGGGAGACCCAGTACTTC. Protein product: CSANRETQYF.

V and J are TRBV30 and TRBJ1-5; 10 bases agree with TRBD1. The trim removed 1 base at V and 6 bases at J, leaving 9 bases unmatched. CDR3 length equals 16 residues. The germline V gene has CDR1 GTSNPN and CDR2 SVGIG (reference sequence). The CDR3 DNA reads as TGTGCCTGGAGTGCCAGGACAGGGGGTATAGGTCAGCCCCAGCATTTT. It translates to CAWSARTGGIGQPQHF.

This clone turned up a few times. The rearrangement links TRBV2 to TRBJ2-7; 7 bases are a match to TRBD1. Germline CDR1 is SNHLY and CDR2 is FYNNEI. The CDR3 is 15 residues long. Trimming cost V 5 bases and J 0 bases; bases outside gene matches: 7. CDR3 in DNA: TGTGCCAGCAGTCCGGACAGGAGTAGCTCCTACGAGCAGTACTTC. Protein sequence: CASSPDRSSSYEQYF.

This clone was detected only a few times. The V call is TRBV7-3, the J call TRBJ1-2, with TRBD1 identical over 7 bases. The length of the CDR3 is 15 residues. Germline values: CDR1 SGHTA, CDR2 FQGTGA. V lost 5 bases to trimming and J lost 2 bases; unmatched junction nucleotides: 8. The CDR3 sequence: CASSVTGAPNYGYTF. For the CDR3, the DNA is TGTGCCAGCAGCGTTACAGGGGCCCCGAACTATGGCTACACCTTC.

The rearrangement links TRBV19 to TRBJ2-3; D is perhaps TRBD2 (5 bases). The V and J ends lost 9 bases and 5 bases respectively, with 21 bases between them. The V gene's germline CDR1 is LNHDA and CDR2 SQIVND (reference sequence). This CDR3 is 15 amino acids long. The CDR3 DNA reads TGTGCCAGCCGCGGTTCCCCATCCGCGGGAGATACGCAGTATTTT. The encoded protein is CASRGSPSAGDTQYF.

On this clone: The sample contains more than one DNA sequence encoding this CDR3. Written as DNA, the CDR3 is TGTGCCAGCTCACCCGGGGCGGGCTCCTACAATGAGCAGTTCTTC. It yields the protein CASSPGAGSYNEQFF. This chain joins TRBV18 and TRBJ2-1; either TRBD1 or TRBD2 may supply D (5 bases each). The CDR3 totals 15 residues. Germline assignment: CDR1 KGHSH and CDR2 LQKENI. V was shortened by 3 bases and J by 0 bases, with 9 bases between the two germline ends.

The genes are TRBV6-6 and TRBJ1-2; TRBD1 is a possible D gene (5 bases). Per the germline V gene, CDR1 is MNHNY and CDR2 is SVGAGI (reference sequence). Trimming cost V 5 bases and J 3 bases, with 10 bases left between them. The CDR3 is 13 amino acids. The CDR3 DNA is TGTGCCAGCAGTCTCACAGGAGACTATGGCTACACCTTC. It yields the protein CASSLTGDYGYTF.